This T cell receptor beta chain was documented in a study of shared clonotypes between healthy human individuals. Libraries were prepared by immunoSEQ multiplex PCR; TCRdb keeps only in-frame clonotypes and omits some of them. The data hold 550,000 to 700,000 clones, with around three quarters observed a single time. CDR1 and CDR2 (germline): MDHEN, SYDVKM. The CDR3 covers 15 residues. The germline V and J ends were trimmed by 7 bases and 4 bases, with 20 bases remaining between them. The V and J genes are TRBV28 and TRBJ2-7, with D perhaps TRBD1 or TRBD2 (6 bases each). This receptor was identified in a woman under 40 in good health. Material for sequencing was memory CD4+ T cells sorted from blood. As for subset: CD45RA-negative fraction. The CDR3 reads CASKSPGGVGYEQYF. The CDR3 bases are TGTGCCAGCAAATCCCCCGGGGGCGTGGGTTACGAGCAGTACTTC.